The entry below gives a single TCR beta chain sequence along with its context. This entry comes from a study of blood T cell repertoires in COVID-19. Participant-reported clinical history was the basis for cohort assignment. The germline CDR1 and CDR2 sequences are MDHEN and SYDVKM. V was cut by 8 bases and J by 4 bases, with 14 bases left in between. The CDR3 runs 13 residues. Sequencing was performed with immunoSEQ multiplex PCR; in TCRdb, only in-frame clones are kept and a portion is missing. The top ten hold 2.5% to 3% of the sample, which has over 130,000 clones, nearly 80% seen once. The chain joins TRBV28 to TRBJ1-1; D gene ambiguous. The source material was PBMCs or T cells enriched from blood (not recorded which). The sequence was obtained from a woman in her forties or fifties who had recovered from COVID-19. CDR3 in DNA: TGTGCCAGCTGCCCCGCGTCTGGCACTGAAGCTTTCTTT. Amino acid sequence: CASCPASGTEAFF.